This T cell receptor (beta chain) was observed in a study of cytomegalovirus exposure and HLA in healthy donors. Study at large: As an earlier analysis found, some 180 million T cells yielded approximately 100 million unique TCR beta sequences.

In the PCR, 60 Vbeta and 13 Jbeta primers were used. TCRdb keeps only in-frame clones here, not all; method: immunoSEQ multiplex PCR. The sample contains some 200,000 clones, 75% to 90% of which appear only once. The germline gives CDR1 GTSNPN, CDR2 SVGIG (reference sequence). The ends were cut back, 0 bases at V and 1 base at J, with 6 bases in the middle. There are 13 residues in the CDR3. The sample consisted of PBMCs. The sequence derives from a man in his forties or fifties in good health and CMV-seronegative. The chain is built from TRBV30 and TRBJ1-1; D is undetermined. CDR3 DNA: TGTGCCTGGAGTGTATCCCAGAACACTGAAGCTTTCTTT. Translated, it gives CAWSVSQNTEAFF.